This TCR beta chain was profiled in a study of CD8+ T cells in alopecia areata. On the study more broadly: Dosing with tofacitinib proceeded for 6 to 18 months, followed by 6 months off drug. Study observations and caveats: Clonality was higher in lesional than normal scalp, especially in alopecia totalis/universalis.

Treatment in this sample: oral pan-JAK inhibitor, 5-10 mg twice daily. Sorting separated CD4+ and CD8+ T cells out of PBMCs. A few counts support this clone. Its antigen remains unidentified. Sequencing templates came from extracted RNA that was reverse transcribed into cDNA. Sequencing used immunoSEQ multiplex PCR; TCRdb keeps in-frame clones, though not all of them. The sample includes approximately 170,000 clones, approximately 62% of them seen just once. Trimming left V 0 bases short and J 4 bases short, with 9 bases between. This CDR3 has 15 amino acids. In germline, CDR1 is SGHDN, CDR2 FVKESK. This specimen consisted of CD4+ T cells sorted from blood, obtained at week 24, from a patient treated with tofacitinib. This chain connects TRBV14 to TRBJ2-2; D possibly corresponds to TRBD1 (5 bases). The receptor was isolated from a human donor with alopecia areata. In DNA form, the CDR3 reads TGTGCCAGCAGCCAAGACAGGGCTCTCACCGGGGAGCTGTTTTTT. Encoded protein: CASSQDRALTGELFF.